Shown below are 20 T cell receptor beta chains from a single sample sequenced in a study of CD8 T cells in ankylosing spondylitis (dated by TCRdb to 2015 to 2018). The library was prepared using 5' RACE. Sequencing was carried out with an Illumina HiSeq 2500. TCRdb reanalyzed the raw reads on its own, using fastp at Q25 for trimming and MiXCR for clone calling, and kept in-frame beta chains. Each CDR3 protein gets just one entry, which takes the most common genes and DNA from the rows behind it. The sample records fewer than 350,000 distinct CDR3 sequences, roughly 12% of which are singletons. The biggest ten clones account for around 8.4% of the sample. The sequenced sample was blood, either unsorted or a sorted T cell fraction (not recorded which). These TCRs come from a female donor with ankylosing spondylitis or in good health (not recorded which).

The table lists this clonotype with many counts. The J gene is TRBJ1-2, the V gene TRBV12-3 or TRBV12-4; 8 positions agree with TRBD1. V lost 5 bases, J lost 6 bases, and 8 bases stayed unmatched. The CDR3 covers 14 residues. The CDR3 nucleotides are TGTGCCAGCAGTACGATACAGGGGGGTAATGGCTACACCTTC. This gives the protein CASSTIQGGNGYTF.

This clonotype appeared many times. The chain uses TRBV7-2 and TRBJ1-6, with 7 bases that match TRBD1. Germline values: CDR1 SGHTA, CDR2 FQGNSA. The CDR3 is made up of 15 amino acids. The V and J ends lost 4 bases and 5 bases, in that order; junction bases with no gene match: 5. The CDR3 loop reads CASSSTGANNSPLHF. In DNA, the CDR3 is TGTGCCAGCAGCTCTACAGGGGCCAATAATTCACCCCTCCACTTT.

Worth noting for this clonotype: This may stem from a read error, because a much larger clone lies one nucleotide away. The gene calls are TRBV24-1 and TRBJ2-1, with 8 bases matching TRBD2. Germline CDR1 is KGHDR and CDR2 is SFDVKD. The CDR3 totals 16 residues. The CDR3 nucleotides read TGTGGCACCCCTATACTAGCGGCTTCTATGGAAACTGAGCAGTTCTTC. Translation gives CGTPILAASMETEQFF.

This clonotype was found many times. The gene calls are TRBV5-1 and TRBJ2-2; 9 bases are a match to TRBD2. Germline CDR1 is SGHRS and CDR2 is YFSETQ. V lost 4 bases, J lost 1 base, and 11 bases stayed unmatched. The CDR3 loop spans 18 amino acids. The CDR3 region is CASSAEGLALMNTGELFF. The CDR3 DNA follows: TGCGCCAGCAGCGCCGAGGGACTAGCCTTAATGAACACCGGGGAGCTGTTTTTT.

This clonotype was seen many times. The genes are TRBV20-1 and TRBJ1-2; 9 positions match TRBD1. The CDR3 spans 13 residues. Germline assignment: CDR1 DFQATT and CDR2 SNEGSKA (reference sequence). The ends lost 5 bases at V and 8 bases at J; junction bases unmatched: 9. The CDR3 DNA reads TGCAGTGCTCCCGGGACAGGGTCCTTCGGCTACACCTTC. As protein: CSAPGTGSFGYTF.

This clonotype was counted many times. The chain carries TRBV5-1 and TRBJ2-2, with 8 bases lining up with TRBD2. Germline CDR1 SGHRS, CDR2 YFSETQ. V was clipped by 4 bases and J by 4 bases; unmatched bases: 6. This CDR3 is built from 15 residues. Here the CDR3 reads CASSPTSGSTGELFF. CDR3 bases: TGCGCCAGCAGCCCCACTAGCGGCTCCACCGGGGAGCTGTTTTTT.

This clonotype was seen at least ten times. V usage is TRBV7-9 and J usage is TRBJ2-1, with D hard to call. V lost 5 bases to trimming and J lost 5 bases, with 10 bases between them. The CDR3 has 13 amino acids. Germline V gene sequence: CDR1 SEHNR, CDR2 FQNEAQ (reference sequence). CDR3 region: CASSPWDNNEQFF. For the CDR3, the DNA is TGTGCCAGCAGCCCCTGGGATAACAATGAGCAGTTCTTC.

This clonotype was seen many times. This chain links TRBV5-1 with TRBJ1-2; D is undetermined. The CDR3 extends over 14 amino acids. V was cut by 0 bases and J by 0 bases, with 6 bases left in between. CDR1 and CDR2 (germline): SGHRS, YFSETQ. The CDR3 bases are TGCGCCAGCAGCTTGGGCACCACTAACTATGGCTACACCTTC. It yields the protein CASSLGTTNYGYTF.

This clonotype was seen many times. This chain joins TRBV27 and TRBJ1-5; TRBD1 agrees at 8 bases. CDR3 size: 14 residues. Germline assignment: CDR1 MNHEY and CDR2 SMNVEV (reference sequence). V was clipped by 6 bases and J by 6 bases; unmatched bases: 7. CDR3 nucleotides: TGTGCCAGCAGCCCAGGGGGCGCGGGTCAGCCCCAGCATTTT. The encoded protein is CASSPGGAGQPQHF.

This clonotype was counted between two and nine times. The chain is built from TRBV3-1 and TRBJ2-2; D tentatively reads TRBD1 or TRBD2 (6 bases each). CDR1 LGHDT and CDR2 YNNKEL come from the germline V gene (reference sequence). This CDR3 contains 19 residues. Trimming left V 1 base short and J 6 bases short, with 24 bases between. CDR3 loop: CASSQARGRIRTNPGELFF. The CDR3 nucleotides read TGTGCCAGCAGCCAAGCTAGGGGGAGGATCCGAACTAATCCCGGGGAGCTGTTTTTT.

This clonotype has ten or more counts. The chain uses TRBV11-2 and TRBJ2-1; 7 bases align to TRBD1. V shed 5 bases, J shed 6 bases, and the junction held 10 bases outside the gene matches. This CDR3 contains 15 residues. Germline CDR1 is SGHAT and CDR2 is FQNNGV. The CDR3 loop reads CASSPLRGRFNEQFF. The CDR3 region has the DNA TGTGCCAGCAGCCCCTTGAGGGGGCGCTTCAATGAGCAGTTCTTC.

The chain combines TRBV7-2 with TRBJ2-5; 7 bases agree with TRBD2. The CDR3 extends over 16 amino acids. J lost 3 bases, V lost 0 bases, and 7 bases had no gene match. Germline loops: CDR1 SGHTA, CDR2 FQGNSA. CDR3 sequence reads: CASSLAQLASKETQYF. The CDR3 region has the DNA TGTGCCAGCAGCTTAGCCCAACTAGCGTCAAAAGAGACCCAGTACTTC.

This clonotype showed up many times. This chain joins TRBV28 and TRBJ1-5; D is possibly TRBD1 (5 bases). Germline V CDR1 and CDR2: MDHEN, SYDVKM. The CDR3 is 14 amino acids. Deletions cut 6 bases from V and 6 bases from J, with 15 bases between. CDR3 nucleotides: TGTGCCAGCAGGGGCGGGGGGTTAGTTCAGCCCCAGCATTTT. Its translation is CASRGGGLVQPQHF.

On this clonotype itself: A much larger clone differs from this one at a single base, so this may be a read error. The genes are TRBV27 and TRBJ2-7, with D possibly TRBD1 on 5 matching bases. The CDR3 contains 15 residues. Germline V CDR1 and CDR2: MNHEY, SMNVEV (reference sequence). The DNA for the CDR3 is TGTGCCAGCAGTTTATGGCAGGGTCACTCCTACGAGCGGTACTTC. Protein sequence: CASSLWQGHSYERYF.

This clonotype was seen only a few times. The chain is built from TRBV7-9 and TRBJ1-6, with 9 bases identical to TRBD1. Germline values: CDR1 SEHNR, CDR2 FQNEAQ (reference sequence). Trimming at V came to 2 bases and at J to 7 bases, leaving 6 bases not matched to a gene. The CDR3 is 16 residues long. Written as DNA, the CDR3 is TGTGCCAGCAGCTTAACCACAGGGGGCCAGAATTCACCCCTCCACTTT. Translated: CASSLTTGGQNSPLHF.

This clonotype has a count of ten or more. The V gene is TRBV20-1, the J gene TRBJ1-1, with TRBD1 as a possible D gene (6 bases). CDR1 is DFQATT, CDR2 SNEGSKA, per germline (reference sequence). The CDR3 length is 13 residues. Trimming took 6 bases from V and 5 from J, leaving 16 bases between them. The chain's CDR3 is CSASTGRSTEAFF. The CDR3 nucleotides read TGCAGTGCGAGTACAGGGCGGAGTACTGAAGCTTTCTTT.

This clonotype was seen at least ten times. The chain is built from TRBV29-1 and TRBJ1-5, with 7 nucleotides matching TRBD1. This CDR3 contains 14 residues. The germline CDR1 and CDR2 sequences are SQVTM and ANQGSEA. Unmatched junction bases numbered 9, after V lost 5 bases and J lost 5 bases. The CDR3 protein is CSVSLGTGDQPQHF. For the CDR3, the DNA is TGCAGCGTTTCCCTGGGCACAGGGGATCAGCCCCAGCATTTT. Looking up the rest from reference TRBV29-1 and TRBJ1-5 gives the full variable domain: SAVISQKPSRDICQRGTSLTIQCQVDSQVTMMFWYRQQPGQSLTLIATANQGSEATYESGFVIDKFPISRPNLTFSTLTVSNMSPEDSSIYLCSVSLGTGDQPQHFGDGTRLSIL.

This clonotype was observed at least ten times. The genes are TRBV20-1 and TRBJ1-1; 9 nucleotides match TRBD1. The germline V gene encodes CDR1 DFQATT and CDR2 SNEGSKA (reference sequence). CDR3 length: 15 amino acids. The trim removed 5 bases at V and 5 bases at J, leaving 12 bases unmatched. CDR3 nucleotides: TGCAGTGCTCGTGGATATGCGGGACAGGGAACTGAAGCTTTCTTT. Translation gives CSARGYAGQGTEAFF.

There are many counts of this clonotype. The rearrangement uses TRBV7-8 and TRBJ2-3; 13 bases align to TRBD2. CDR1 is SGHVS and CDR2 is FQNEAQ in the germline V gene. The CDR3 is 16 amino acids. Trimming at V came to 0 bases and at J to 5 bases, leaving 2 bases not matched to a gene. The CDR3 DNA reads as TGTGCCAGCAGCTTAGCAGGACTAGCGGGAGTAGATACGCAGTATTTT. Its protein is CASSLAGLAGVDTQYF.

In this sample, this clonotype turned up many times. The chain joins TRBV9 to TRBJ2-3, with D possibly being TRBD2 (6 bases). Germline CDR1 SGDLS, CDR2 YYNGEE. The CDR3 sequence is 15 residues long. V lost 0 bases and J lost 1, with 9 bases in between. This CDR3 reads CASSVGVAGTDTQYF. CDR3 nucleotides: TGTGCCAGCAGCGTAGGAGTAGCGGGCACAGATACGCAGTATTTT.